This entry concerns a single TCR beta chain. The antigen is unknown. Clones were sequenced by immunoSEQ multiplex PCR, and TCRdb holds only the in-frame ones, with some missing. The profile shows 15,000 to 20,000 clones, roughly 80% of them singletons. This sample stems from a study of T cell clonotyping in hematopoietic cell transplantation. Findings and caveats of the study: Pathologically expanded recipient clonotypes increased progressively from day 30 to day 180 as diversity fell.

Germline values: CDR1 SGHTA, CDR2 FQGTGA. This CDR3 spans 13 amino acids. The V end lost 3 bases, the J end lost 11 bases, and 16 bases lay between the germline ends. This clonotype originated in a man aged 55 to 70 in good health. Some clones in this sample may be carry-over from other donors' samples. The V and J genes are TRBV7-3 and TRBJ1-1, with D perhaps TRBD1 (5 bases). Input material: peripheral blood mononuclear cells. The CDR3 region has the DNA TGTGCCAGCAGCTTGGGGCCCGGACGTGGGGCTTTCTTT. Its translation: CASSLGPGRGAFF.